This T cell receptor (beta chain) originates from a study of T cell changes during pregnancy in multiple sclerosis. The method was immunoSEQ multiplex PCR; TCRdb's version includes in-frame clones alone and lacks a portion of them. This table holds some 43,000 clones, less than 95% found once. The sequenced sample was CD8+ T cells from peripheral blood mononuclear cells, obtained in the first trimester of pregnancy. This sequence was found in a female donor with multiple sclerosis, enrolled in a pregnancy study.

The CDR3 nucleotides read TGCAGCGTTGAAGATCTCAAGGGGAATAACGCCTACGAGCAGTACTTC. Translation gives CSVEDLKGNNAYEQYF. This sequence joins TRBV29-1 and TRBJ2-7; tentatively, D is TRBD1 (5 bases). CDR1 is SQVTM and CDR2 is ANQGSEA in the germline V gene. Trimming stripped 0 bases from V and 2 bases from J, with 17 bases between. The CDR3 consists of 16 residues.